This TCR beta chain stems from a study of CD8 T cells in ankylosing spondylitis. With molecular barcodes, quantitative 5'-RACE was used to make the TCR beta libraries. TCRdb ran MiXCR on the 5' RACE reads and lists one entry per CDR3 protein. This table has 450,000 to 550,000 distinct CDR3 sequences, approximately 5.3% appearing once. Study-wide results and limits: It appeared that ankylosing spondylitis blood was characterized by a TCR beta motif of several highly homologous variants. Several of the motif variants were reported before in synovial fluid and blood from reactive arthritis.

Germline V gene sequence: CDR1 SGHRS, CDR2 YFSETQ. Trimming removed 7 bases at V and 0 bases at J, with 13 bases between. CDR3 length equals 14 residues. This clonotype was found many times. Its antigen remains unidentified. V is TRBV5-1 and J is TRBJ1-1; D is unresolved. This clonotype was obtained from a male donor with ankylosing spondylitis. What was sequenced was blood, either unsorted or a sorted T cell fraction (not recorded which). The CDR3 region is CASGQTPLNTEAFF. In DNA form, the CDR3 reads TGCGCCAGCGGGCAGACCCCTTTGAACACTGAAGCTTTCTTT.